This entry is about one T cell receptor beta chain. This CDR3 region has 16 residues. Germline CDR1 is ENHRY and CDR2 is SYGVKD. The V segment lost 5 bases and the J segment 4 bases; nucleotides outside the gene matches: 9. The source of the sample is a study of T cell changes during pregnancy in multiple sclerosis. Profiling relied on immunoSEQ multiplex PCR, and the TCRdb table lists in-frame clones only, not all of them. The sample lists 80,000 or so clones; 90% to 95% were seen once. This TCR derives from a female donor in good health, enrolled as a control in a pregnancy study. The sample was peripheral blood, taken in the second trimester of pregnancy. The chain uses TRBV10-3 and TRBJ2-3, with 10 bases fitting TRBD2. CDR3 nucleotides: TGTGCCATCAGTAACGCAGCGGGAGGGCCTCCAGATACGCAGTATTTT. As protein: CAISNAAGGPPDTQYF.